The clone carrying this T cell receptor (beta chain) showed up many times. One entry per CDR3 protein results from TCRdb running MiXCR on the 5' RACE reads. Among some 37,000 distinct CDR3 sequences listed, approximately 7.4% were seen once. These data originate in a study of chronic HIV infection and antiretroviral therapy. The sequenced material came from peripheral blood. This TCR derives from an adult who had HIV and had not received antiretroviral therapy, or was an uninfected healthy control (not recorded which).

In DNA, the CDR3 is TGTGCCGCCCTTGGAAGGGTGGACGAGCAGTTCTTC. It yields the protein CAALGRVDEQFF. The genes are TRBV10-3 and TRBJ2-1; no clear D gene. The CDR3 sequence is 12 residues long. CDR1 and CDR2 (germline): ENHRY, SYGVKD. Trimming shortened V by 11 bases and J by 10 bases, and 18 bases separated the two germline ends.